This T cell receptor (beta chain) was recorded in a study of shared clonotypes between healthy human individuals. In regard to this clone: The antigen is undetermined.

Study findings and constraints: A reduction in generation probabilities was seen for non-shared clonotypes relative to those shared by all four donors.

The CDR3 sequence is 13 residues long. CDR1 SNHLY and CDR2 FYNNEI come from the germline V gene. Data came from immunoSEQ multiplex PCR; TCRdb stores just in-frame clones and leaves some out. The table records hundreds of thousands of clones, roughly 97% of them present only once. The sample was naive CD4+ T cells sorted from blood. Sample subset: CD45RA+ positively selected. This chain joins TRBV2 and TRBJ2-3; D may match TRBD1 or TRBD2 (5 bases each). The sequence derives from a woman in her twenties or thirties in good health. CDR3 region: CAGSRESTDTQYF. In DNA form, the CDR3 reads TGTGCAGGGAGCAGGGAGTCCACAGATACGCAGTATTTT.